The rows below give T cell receptor beta chains drawn from one sample of a study of cytomegalovirus exposure and HLA in healthy donors. Sequenced by immunoSEQ multiplex PCR; TCRdb stores in-frame clones only, minus some. The sample records 150,000 to 200,000 clones, 82% being singletons. Sequencing used PBMCs. Receptors originate from a girl under 18 in good health and CMV-seropositive. CDR3s include the opening cysteine and the closing phenylalanine or tryptophan. Fields, in order: J gene, V gene, D gene, clone size, CDR3 length, CDR3 protein, CDR3 DNA. D genes are given only for firm matches. Size tells how often a clone was seen (once, few, many) or the class of an expanded clone, and some rows leave it out.

J gene: TRBJ2-7; V gene: TRBV21-1; D gene: -; clone size: few; CDR3 length: 17; CDR3 protein: CASSKVGDRRGTYEQYF; CDR3 DNA: TGTGCCAGCAGCAAAGTGGGGGACAGGCGAGGCACCTACGAGCAGTACTTC
J gene: TRBJ1-2; V gene: TRBV6-5; D gene: -; clone size: -; CDR3 length: 14; CDR3 protein: CASSYFSGGYGYTF; CDR3 DNA: TGTGCCAGCAGTTACTTCTCGGGGGGGTATGGCTACACCTTC
J gene: TRBJ2-7; V gene: TRBV4-1; D gene: TRBD1; clone size: -; CDR3 length: 15; CDR3 protein: CASSQAGTGPYEQYF; CDR3 DNA: TGCGCCAGCAGCCAAGCCGGGACAGGGCCCTACGAGCAGTACTTC
J gene: TRBJ1-2; V gene: TRBV4-1; D gene: -; clone size: -; CDR3 length: 16; CDR3 protein: CASSRAEGTYNYGYTF; CDR3 DNA: TGCGCCAGCAGCCGAGCTGAGGGGACATATAACTATGGCTACACCTTC
J gene: TRBJ1-1; V gene: TRBV29-1; D gene: -; clone size: -; CDR3 length: 11; CDR3 protein: CSVARVSEAFF; CDR3 DNA: TGCAGCGTGGCGAGGGTTAGTGAGGCTTTCTTT
J gene: TRBJ2-7; V gene: TRBV19; D gene: -; clone size: -; CDR3 length: 17; CDR3 protein: CASSVGAGGGLFYEQYF; CDR3 DNA: TGTGCCAGTAGTGTCGGCGCAGGGGGAGGACTCTTCTACGAGCAGTACTTC
J gene: TRBJ2-1; V gene: TRBV5-4; D gene: TRBD1; clone size: few; CDR3 length: 15; CDR3 protein: CASSLGGQSYNEQFF; CDR3 DNA: TGTGCCAGCAGCTTGGGGGGACAGTCCTACAATGAGCAGTTCTTC
J gene: TRBJ2-2; V gene: TRBV27; D gene: -; clone size: -; CDR3 length: 14; CDR3 protein: CASSTIRGIGELFF; CDR3 DNA: TGTGCCAGCAGTACTATAAGGGGAATCGGGGAGCTGTTTTTT
J gene: TRBJ2-5; V gene: TRBV19; D gene: -; clone size: -; CDR3 length: 12; CDR3 protein: CASQGFQETQYF; CDR3 DNA: TGTGCCAGCCAGGGTTTTCAAGAGACCCAGTACTTC
J gene: TRBJ1-3; V gene: TRBV18; D gene: TRBD1; clone size: -; CDR3 length: 15; CDR3 protein: CASSPSGTVGNTIYF; CDR3 DNA: TGTGCCAGCTCACCCTCCGGGACAGTTGGAAACACCATATATTTT
J gene: TRBJ2-5; V gene: TRBV2; D gene: -; clone size: -; CDR3 length: 16; CDR3 protein: CASSERGAVHKETQYF; CDR3 DNA: TGTGCCAGCAGTGAACGAGGAGCAGTTCATAAAGAGACCCAGTACTTC